What follows are 24 T cell receptor beta chains derived from one specimen sequenced in a study of T cell responses to AZD1222 COVID-19 vaccine. The table came from immunoSEQ multiplex PCR; TCRdb's copy has only in-frame clones and leaves some out. The sample yields about 56,000 clones, about 88% seen once. The specimen was peripheral blood, collected 28 days after the second AZD1222 dose. The receptors here all came from an adult who received the AZD1222 COVID-19 vaccine.

A word on this clone: The DNA is left out, because the CDR3 cannot be placed on it with certainty; the CDR3 is given as TCRdb lists it. This chain joins TRBV19 and TRBJ1-2; TRBD1 reflects the table's D call only, with no check against the DNA. The CDR3 is 15 amino acids long, termini counted. Per germline, CDR1 LNHDA and CDR2 SQIVND (reference sequence). CDR3 region: CASSILADRDYGYTF.

The genes are TRBV19 and TRBJ1-2; D unclear. This CDR3 spans 13 amino acids. The V and J ends lost 4 bases and 0 bases respectively, with 6 bases between them. Looked up from germline, CDR1 is LNHDA and CDR2 is SQIVND (reference sequence). The CDR3 DNA sequence: TGTGCCAGTAGTACGGTCCCTAACTATGGCTACACCTTC. This encodes CASSTVPNYGYTF.

J is TRBJ1-2 and V is TRBV19; TRBD1 agrees at 7 bases. Losses at the gene ends were 4 bases for V and 5 bases for J; bases not matched to a gene: 22. From germline, CDR1 is LNHDA and CDR2 SQIVND (reference sequence). The length of the CDR3 is 19 residues. In nucleotides, the CDR3 is TGTGCCAGTAGTACCAACCCGGGACAGACGGGAGGAGTGAGGTATGGCTACACCTTC. Translation gives CASSTNPGQTGGVRYGYTF. Looking up the rest from reference TRBV19 and TRBJ1-2 gives the full variable domain: DGGITQSPKYLFRKEGQNVTLSCEQNLNHDAMYWYRQDPGQGLRLIYYSQIVNDFQKGDIAEGYSVSREKKESFPLTVTSAQKNPTAFYLCASSTNPGQTGGVRYGYTFGSGTRLTVV.

This clone was found a few times. This chain uses TRBV11-3 with TRBJ2-1; possibly TRBD2 for D (5 bases). Germline CDR1 reads SGHNT; CDR2 reads YENEEA. V dropped 3 bases and J dropped 2 bases, with 5 bases sitting between them. The CDR3 spans 13 residues. CDR3 loop: CASSFGAYNEQFF. CDR3 bases: TGTGCCAGCAGCTTCGGGGCCTACAATGAGCAGTTCTTC.

The CDR3 nucleotides are TGCGCCAGCAGCCCGGACAGGGGATCGTCCTATGAGCAGTTCTTC. Translation gives CASSPDRGSSYEQFF. This chain joins TRBV5-1 and TRBJ2-1, with 9 bases aligning to TRBD1. This CDR3 comprises 15 residues. Looked up from germline, CDR1 is SGHRS and CDR2 is YFSETQ. Trimming cost V 4 bases and J 8 bases; bases outside gene matches: 10.

This chain joins TRBV7-8 and TRBJ2-3, with 7 bases identical to TRBD1. Trimming cost V 2 bases and J 10 bases; bases outside gene matches: 3. From germline, CDR1 is SGHVS and CDR2 FQNEAQ. The CDR3 is 12 amino acids. CDR3 sequence: CASSLYQGAQYF. The CDR3 coding sequence is TGTGCCAGCAGCTTATACCAGGGGGCGCAGTATTTT.

J is TRBJ2-2 and V is TRBV10-2; D gene ambiguous. The germline V and J ends were trimmed by 2 bases and 3 bases, with 4 bases remaining between them. Germline CDR1 is WSHSY and CDR2 is SAAADI. This CDR3 comprises 13 residues. CDR3 region: CASSESYTGELFF. CDR3 coding DNA: TGCGCCAGCAGTGAGAGTTACACCGGGGAGCTGTTTTTT.

The rearrangement uses TRBV7-2 and TRBJ1-2, with D possibly matching TRBD1 (5 bases). The CDR3 totals 13 residues. Looked up from germline, CDR1 is SGHTA and CDR2 is FQGNSA. V lost 9 bases and J 4 bases, leaving 15 bases between the germline ends. This chain's CDR3 is CASSTGARYGYTF. The CDR3 coding sequence is TGTGCCAGTTCTACAGGCGCGCGCTATGGCTACACCTTC.

This chain joins TRBV5-1 and TRBJ1-3, with D possibly being TRBD1 (5 bases). Germline V gene lookup returns CDR1 SGHRS and CDR2 YFSETQ. V lost 3 bases and J lost 4, with 11 bases in between. The CDR3 contains 14 residues. CDR3 region: CASSWGTGGNTIYF. The DNA for the CDR3 is TGCGCCAGCAGCTGGGGGACGGGAGGAAACACCATATATTTT.

The table lists this clone with a few counts. The chain uses TRBV7-9 and TRBJ2-7; D possibly matches TRBD1 or TRBD2 (5 bases each). V was clipped by 4 bases and J by 2 bases, with 6 bases between them. CDR1 is SEHNR and CDR2 is FQNEAQ in the germline V gene (reference sequence). The CDR3 totals 12 residues. The CDR3 loop reads CASSSGPYEQYF. The CDR3 DNA sequence: TGTGCCAGCAGCTCGGGACCCTACGAGCAGTACTTC.

This chain joins TRBV29-1 and TRBJ2-5; 10 bases are shared with TRBD1. The CDR3 is 14 amino acids. The germline gives CDR1 SQVTM, CDR2 ANQGSEA. V was pared by 6 bases and J by 4 bases, with 8 bases of the junction left unmatched. CDR3: CSVEKGTGAETQYF. The CDR3 DNA reads TGCAGCGTCGAAAAAGGGACAGGGGCAGAGACCCAGTACTTC.

The V gene is TRBV9, the J gene TRBJ2-1; D is ambiguous. The germline V gene encodes CDR1 SGDLS and CDR2 YYNGEE. Trimming stripped 2 bases from V and 6 bases from J, with 18 bases between. This CDR3 spans 16 amino acids. CDR3: CASSVRATVGSNEQFF. The CDR3 region has the DNA TGTGCCAGCAGCGTTCGGGCCACGGTTGGAAGCAATGAGCAGTTCTTC.

A word on this clone: The same CDR3 is also encoded by other DNA sequences in this sample. The chain recombines TRBV7-9 with TRBJ2-6; D might be TRBD1 or TRBD2, each matching 5 bases. The CDR3 is made up of 15 amino acids. Trimming pared 3 bases from V and 3 bases from J, leaving 9 bases between. Germline V CDR1 and CDR2: SEHNR, FQNEAQ (reference sequence). The CDR3 here is CASSFRESGANVLTF. The DNA of the CDR3 is TGTGCCAGCAGCTTCAGGGAGAGTGGGGCCAACGTCCTGACTTTC. The full variable domain, rest sourced from reference TRBV7-9 and TRBJ2-6, is DTGVSQNPRHKITKRGQNVTFRCDPISEHNRLYWYRQTLGQGPEFLTYFQNEAQLEKSRLLSDRFSAERPKGSFSTLEIQRTEQGDSAMYLCASSFRESGANVLTFGAGSRLTVL.

V and J are TRBV7-2 and TRBJ1-6; maybe TRBD1 (5 bases). CDR1 and CDR2 (germline): SGHTA, FQGNSA. V was clipped by 2 bases and J by 3 bases, with 20 bases between them. CDR3 length: 19 residues. The CDR3 DNA reads as TGTGCCAGCAGCTTATCTCCTAAATACCGGGACGGCTATAATTCACCCCTCCACTTT. Translating gives CASSLSPKYRDGYNSPLHF.

V usage is TRBV14 and J usage is TRBJ2-7; D is unclear. The germline V and J ends were trimmed by 1 base and 7 bases, with 11 bases remaining between them. CDR1 is SGHDN and CDR2 is FVKESK in the germline V gene. This CDR3 spans 13 amino acids. The CDR3 region is CASSQGTEWEQYF. For the CDR3, the DNA is TGTGCCAGCAGCCAAGGGACCGAATGGGAGCAGTACTTC.

V and J are TRBV28 and TRBJ2-1; TRBD2 matches at 7 bases. The CDR3 runs to 15 residues. Germline assignment: CDR1 MDHEN and CDR2 SYDVKM. Trimming at V came to 5 bases and at J to 1 base, leaving 5 bases not matched to a gene. CDR3 amino acids: CASSAGGKSYNEQFF. The CDR3 bases are TGTGCCAGCAGTGCCGGGGGGAAGTCCTACAATGAGCAGTTCTTC.

This CDR3 reads CATNIFSTDTQYF. The CDR3 nucleotides read TGTGCCACTAACATTTTCAGCACAGATACGCAGTATTTT. The chain links TRBV10-3 to TRBJ2-3, with D hard to call. Germline V gives CDR1 ENHRY, CDR2 SYGVKD. The CDR3 extends over 13 amino acids. The ends were cut back, 10 bases at V and 0 bases at J, with 11 bases in the middle.

The V gene is TRBV6-1, the J gene TRBJ1-5; D gene unclear. The CDR3 has 15 residues. Trimming took off 1 base at V and 4 bases at J, with 11 bases between the two ends. Germline V lookup: CDR1 MNHNS, CDR2 SASEGT. In DNA form, the CDR3 reads TGTGCCAGCAGTGAAGGTAGGGAAGCTAATCAGCCCCAGCATTTT. It is translated as CASSEGREANQPQHF.

This clone was recorded only once. The V call is TRBV20-1, the J call TRBJ1-2, with no clear D. Germline V CDR1 and CDR2: DFQATT, SNEGSKA (reference sequence). V lost 3 bases and J 4 bases, leaving 21 bases between the germline ends. The CDR3 covers 16 residues. The CDR3 DNA reads as TGCAGTGCTAGTGCGGCAGGCCGGATACCGGTCTATGGCTACACCTTC. Amino acids: CSASAAGRIPVYGYTF.

This clone was seen a handful of times. Germline and junction disagree at one end, which may indicate a read error. This sequence joins TRBV7-7 and TRBJ2-3, with D maybe TRBD2 (5 bases). Looked up from germline, CDR1 is SSHAT and CDR2 is FNYEAQ (reference sequence). This CDR3 is built from 15 residues. The CDR3 DNA follows: TGTGCTAGCAGCTTAGGGCTAGCCCGCACAGATACGCAGTATTTT. Its protein is CASSLGLARTDTQYF.

The chain links TRBV4-1 to TRBJ2-7; 7 bases line up with TRBD2. Germline V gene lookup returns CDR1 MGHRA and CDR2 YSYEKL. V lost 0 bases, J lost 4 bases, and 9 bases stayed unmatched. The CDR3 runs 16 residues. In DNA form, the CDR3 reads TGCGCCAGCAGCCAAGACCGAACGGGACTACCGTACGAGCAGTACTTC. Translation gives CASSQDRTGLPYEQYF.

The J gene is TRBJ1-1, the V gene TRBV6-6; a weak D match, TRBD1 (5 bases). CDR1 MNHNY and CDR2 SVGAGI come from the germline V gene (reference sequence). V lost 0 bases to trimming and J lost 3 bases, with 8 bases between them. This CDR3 region has 14 residues. For the CDR3, the DNA is TGTGCCAGCAGTTACTCGGGGGGTTACACTGAAGCTTTCTTT. It yields the protein CASSYSGGYTEAFF.

V gene TRBV28 combines with J gene TRBJ2-3, with D maybe TRBD1 (5 bases). Germline V gives CDR1 MDHEN, CDR2 SYDVKM. Deletions cut 6 bases from V and 5 bases from J, with 15 bases between. The CDR3 has 14 amino acids. The CDR3 loop reads CASRNQGLGDTQYF. The CDR3 nucleotides are TGTGCCAGCAGGAACCAGGGCCTCGGAGATACGCAGTATTTT.

The chain links TRBV19 to TRBJ1-5, with D perhaps matching TRBD1 (6 bases). Between the trimmed V and J ends, which lost 9 bases and 4 bases, there was a span of 16 bases. Per the germline V gene, CDR1 is LNHDA and CDR2 is SQIVND (reference sequence). This CDR3 has 14 residues. The CDR3 sequence: CASSDRILNQPQHF. For the CDR3, the DNA is TGTGCCAGCTCAGACAGGATTTTAAATCAGCCCCAGCATTTT.